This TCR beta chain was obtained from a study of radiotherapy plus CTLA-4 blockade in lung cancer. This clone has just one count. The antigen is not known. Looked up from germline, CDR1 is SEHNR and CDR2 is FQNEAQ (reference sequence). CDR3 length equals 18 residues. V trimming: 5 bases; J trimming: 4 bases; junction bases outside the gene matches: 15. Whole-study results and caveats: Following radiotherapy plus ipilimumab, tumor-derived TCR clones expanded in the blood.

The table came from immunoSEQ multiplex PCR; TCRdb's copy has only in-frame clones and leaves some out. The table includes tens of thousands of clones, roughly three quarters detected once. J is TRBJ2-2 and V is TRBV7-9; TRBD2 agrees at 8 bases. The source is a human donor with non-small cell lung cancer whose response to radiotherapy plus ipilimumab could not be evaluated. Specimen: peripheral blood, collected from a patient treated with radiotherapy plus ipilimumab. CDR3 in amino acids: CASSLPSPALAATGELFF. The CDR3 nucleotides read TGTGCCAGCAGCCTCCCTTCTCCGGCACTAGCGGCCACCGGGGAGCTGTTTTTT.